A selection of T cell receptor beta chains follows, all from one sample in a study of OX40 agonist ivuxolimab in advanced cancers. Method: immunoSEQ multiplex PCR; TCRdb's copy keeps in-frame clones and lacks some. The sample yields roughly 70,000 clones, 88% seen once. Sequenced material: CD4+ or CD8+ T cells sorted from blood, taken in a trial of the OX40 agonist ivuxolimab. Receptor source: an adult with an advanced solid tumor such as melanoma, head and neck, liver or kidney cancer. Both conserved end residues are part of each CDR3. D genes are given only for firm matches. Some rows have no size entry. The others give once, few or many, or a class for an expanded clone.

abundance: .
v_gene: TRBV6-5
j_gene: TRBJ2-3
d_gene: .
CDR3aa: CASRTGGTDTQYF
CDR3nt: TGTGCCAGCAGAACCGGGGGCACAGATACGCAGTATTTT

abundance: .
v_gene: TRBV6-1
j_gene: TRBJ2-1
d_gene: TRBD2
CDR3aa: CASSDMAGGINEQFF
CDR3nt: TGTGCCAGCAGTGACATGGCGGGGGGCATCAATGAGCAGTTCTTC

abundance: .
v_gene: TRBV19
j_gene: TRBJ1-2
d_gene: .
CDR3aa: CASSMQGVYGYTF
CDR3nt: TGTGCCAGTAGTATGCAAGGGGTCTATGGCTACACCTTC

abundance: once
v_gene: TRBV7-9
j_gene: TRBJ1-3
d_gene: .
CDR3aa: CATSPDMSSGNTIYF
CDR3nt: TGTGCCACTTCACCGGACATGTCCTCTGGAAACACCATATATTTT

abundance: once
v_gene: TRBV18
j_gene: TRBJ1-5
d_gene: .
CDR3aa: CASSPTARGSNQPQHF
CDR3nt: TGTGCCAGCTCACCTACGGCCAGAGGGAGCAATCAGCCCCAGCATTTT

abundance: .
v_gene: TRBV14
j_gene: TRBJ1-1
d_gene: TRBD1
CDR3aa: CASSRTGATEAFF
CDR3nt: TGTGCCAGCAGCCGGACAGGGGCCACTGAAGCTTTCTTT

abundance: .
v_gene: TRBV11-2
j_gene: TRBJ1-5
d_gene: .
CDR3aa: CASSLDWLSNQPQHF
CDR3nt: TGTGCCAGCAGCTTAGATTGGCTTAGCAATCAGCCCCAGCATTTT

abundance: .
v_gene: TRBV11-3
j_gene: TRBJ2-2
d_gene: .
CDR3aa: CASSLNSAGELFF
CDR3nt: TGTGCCAGCAGCTTAAATAGCGCCGGGGAGCTGTTTTTT

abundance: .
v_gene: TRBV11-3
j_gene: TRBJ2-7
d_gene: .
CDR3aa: CASSSNANYEQYF
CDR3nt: TGTGCCAGCAGCTCGAACGCTAACTACGAGCAGTACTTC

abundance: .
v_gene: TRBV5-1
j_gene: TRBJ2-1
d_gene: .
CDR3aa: CASRWSKDANEQFF
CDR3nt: TGCGCCAGCAGGTGGTCCAAGGACGCCAATGAGCAGTTCTTC

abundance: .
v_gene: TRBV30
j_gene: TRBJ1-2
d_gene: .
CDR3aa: CAWSVYSAGPNYGYTF
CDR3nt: TGTGCCTGGAGTGTATATTCGGCAGGTCCTAACTATGGCTACACCTTC

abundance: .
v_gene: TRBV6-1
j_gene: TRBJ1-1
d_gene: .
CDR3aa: CASRLLGEGTEAFF
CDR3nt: TGTGCCAGCAGGTTACTAGGGGAGGGCACTGAAGCTTTCTTT

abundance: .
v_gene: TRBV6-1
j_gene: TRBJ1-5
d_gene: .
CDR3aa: CASSGQGQVQPQHF
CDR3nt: TGTGCCAGCAGTGGTCAGGGGCAGGTTCAGCCCCAGCATTTT

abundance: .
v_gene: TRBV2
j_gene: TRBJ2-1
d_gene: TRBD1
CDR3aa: CASSAGRGSHNEQFF
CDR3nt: TGTGCCAGCAGTGCGGGCAGGGGGTCCCACAATGAGCAGTTCTTC

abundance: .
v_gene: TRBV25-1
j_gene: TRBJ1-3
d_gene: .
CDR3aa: CASSVPTVDSGNTIYF
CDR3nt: TGTGCCAGCAGCGTTCCGACAGTCGACTCTGGAAACACCATATATTTT

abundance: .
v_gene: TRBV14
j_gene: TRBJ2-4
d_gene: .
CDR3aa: CASSQDRVVQYF
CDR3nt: TGTGCCAGCAGCCAAGACAGGGTCGTTCAGTACTTC

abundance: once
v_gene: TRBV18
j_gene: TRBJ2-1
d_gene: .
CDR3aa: CASSPPTSWGASYNEQFF
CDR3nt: TGTGCCAGCTCACCACCTACGTCGTGGGGAGCATCCTACAATGAGCAGTTCTTC

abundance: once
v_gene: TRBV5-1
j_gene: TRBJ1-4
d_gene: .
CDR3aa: CASSFGGSDNEKLFF
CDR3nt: TGCGCCAGCAGCTTTGGGGGCTCGGATAATGAAAAACTGTTTTTT

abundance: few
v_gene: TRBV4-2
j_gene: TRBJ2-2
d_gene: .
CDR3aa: CASSSRAGVGNTGELFF
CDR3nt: TGTGCCAGCAGCTCTCGGGCCGGGGTCGGGAACACCGGGGAGCTGTTTTTT

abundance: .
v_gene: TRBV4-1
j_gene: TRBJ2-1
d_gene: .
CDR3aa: CASSLKSGEQFF
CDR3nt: TGCGCCAGCAGCCTTAAATCGGGGGAGCAGTTCTTC

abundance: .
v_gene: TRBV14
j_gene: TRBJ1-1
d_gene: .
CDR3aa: CASSQGLDRPMEAFF
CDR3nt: TGTGCCAGCAGCCAAGGCTTAGACAGGCCCATGGAAGCTTTCTTT

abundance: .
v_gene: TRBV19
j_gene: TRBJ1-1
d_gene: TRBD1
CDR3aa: CASSSLPGGSVDTEAFF
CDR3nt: TGTGCCAGTAGTTCCCTTCCAGGGGGTTCGGTTGACACTGAAGCTTTCTTT

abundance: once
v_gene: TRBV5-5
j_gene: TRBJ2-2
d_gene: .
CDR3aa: CASSFSHGGELFF
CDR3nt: TGTGCCAGCAGCTTTTCCCACGGGGGGGAGCTGTTTTTT

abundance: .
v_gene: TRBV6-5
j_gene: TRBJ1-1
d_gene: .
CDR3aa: CASSYSFSGPTEAFF
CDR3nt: TGTGCCAGCAGTTATTCCTTCTCAGGGCCCACTGAAGCTTTCTTT

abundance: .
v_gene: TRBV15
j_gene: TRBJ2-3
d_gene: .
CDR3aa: CATRSFPGYRGLDTDTQYF
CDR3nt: TGTGCCACCAGGTCTTTCCCGGGCTACCGTGGTTTAGACACAGATACGCAGTATTTT

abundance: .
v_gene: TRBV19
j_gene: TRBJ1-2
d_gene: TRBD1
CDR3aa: CASSPGQAGHYGYTF
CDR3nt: TGTGCCAGTAGTCCCGGACAGGCGGGCCACTATGGCTACACCTTC

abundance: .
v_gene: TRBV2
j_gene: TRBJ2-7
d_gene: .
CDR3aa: CASLAGWAYEQYF
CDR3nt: TGTGCCAGCTTGGCGGGGTGGGCCTACGAGCAGTACTTC

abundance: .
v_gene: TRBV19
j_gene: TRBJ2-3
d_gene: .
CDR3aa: CASSLPGTASPQYF
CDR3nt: TGTGCCAGTAGTCTCCCCGGGACTGCAAGCCCGCAGTATTTT

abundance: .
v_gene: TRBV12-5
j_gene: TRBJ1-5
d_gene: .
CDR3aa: CASGFQQGQPQHF
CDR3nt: TGTGCTAGTGGTTTCCAGCAGGGCCAGCCCCAGCATTTT

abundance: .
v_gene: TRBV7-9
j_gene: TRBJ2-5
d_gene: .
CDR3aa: CASSNYRIQETQYF
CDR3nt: TGTGCCAGCAGCAACTACAGGATTCAAGAGACCCAGTACTTC

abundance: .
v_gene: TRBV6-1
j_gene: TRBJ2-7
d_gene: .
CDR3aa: CATQGQRLYEQYF
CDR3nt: TGTGCCACCCAGGGGCAGCGTCTCTACGAGCAGTACTTC

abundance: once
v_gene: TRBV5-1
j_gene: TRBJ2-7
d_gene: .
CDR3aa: CASSQSRTYEQYF
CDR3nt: TGCGCCAGCAGTCAGTCCAGAACCTACGAGCAGTACTTC

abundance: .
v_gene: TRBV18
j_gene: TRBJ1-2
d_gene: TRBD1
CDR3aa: CASSPSLDRGRNYGYTF
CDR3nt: TGTGCCAGCTCACCATCCCTGGACAGGGGGCGGAACTATGGCTACACCTTC

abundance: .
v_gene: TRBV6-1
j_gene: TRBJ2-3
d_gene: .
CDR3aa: CASSQAEVMQYF
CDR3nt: TGTGCCAGCAGTCAAGCCGAGGTTATGCAGTATTTT

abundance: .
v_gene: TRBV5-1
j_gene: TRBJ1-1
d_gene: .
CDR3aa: CASSFSLGQNTEAFF
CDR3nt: TGCGCCAGCAGCTTCTCCCTCGGACAGAACACTGAAGCTTTCTTT

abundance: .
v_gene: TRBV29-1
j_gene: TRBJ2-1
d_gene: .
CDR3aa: CSVEKDTNDEQFF
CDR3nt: TGCAGCGTTGAAAAGGACACCAATGATGAGCAGTTCTTC

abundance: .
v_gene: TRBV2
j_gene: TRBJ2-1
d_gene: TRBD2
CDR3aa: CASTLTSGGPIEQFF
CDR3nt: TGTGCCAGCACCCTAACTAGCGGGGGGCCCATTGAGCAGTTCTTC

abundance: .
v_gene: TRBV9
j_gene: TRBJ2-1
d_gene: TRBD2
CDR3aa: CASSLRLAGEYNEQFF
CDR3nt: TGTGCCAGCAGCTTGAGACTAGCGGGGGAGTACAATGAGCAGTTCTTC

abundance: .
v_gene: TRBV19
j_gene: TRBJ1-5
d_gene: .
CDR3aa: CASRQGRLLNQPQHF
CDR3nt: TGTGCCAGTAGACAAGGACGACTCCTAAATCAGCCCCAGCATTTT

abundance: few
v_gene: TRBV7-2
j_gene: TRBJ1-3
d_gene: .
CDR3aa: CASSLTRISGNTIYF
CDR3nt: TGTGCCAGCAGCTTAACAAGGATCTCTGGAAACACCATATATTTT

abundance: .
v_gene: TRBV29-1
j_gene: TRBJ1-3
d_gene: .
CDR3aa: CSVSRGTGNTIYF
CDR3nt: TGCAGCGTGTCGCGGGGGACTGGAAACACCATATATTTT

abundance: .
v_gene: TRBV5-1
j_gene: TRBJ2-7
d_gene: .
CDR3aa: CASSGRGDSYEQYF
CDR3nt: TGCGCCAGCAGCGGGAGAGGGGATAGTTACGAGCAGTACTTC

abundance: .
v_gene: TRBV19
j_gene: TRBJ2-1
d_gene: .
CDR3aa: CASRSQGRVNEQFF
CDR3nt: TGTGCCAGTAGGTCCCAGGGTAGGGTCAATGAGCAGTTCTTC

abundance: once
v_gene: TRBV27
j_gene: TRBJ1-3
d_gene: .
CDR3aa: CASSLSGRAGNTIYF
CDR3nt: TGTGCCAGCAGTTTATCTGGCAGGGCTGGAAACACCATATATTTT

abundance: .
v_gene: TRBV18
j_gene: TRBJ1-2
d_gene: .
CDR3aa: CASSRQEGANYGYTF
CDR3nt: TGTGCCAGCTCGAGACAGGAGGGGGCTAACTATGGCTACACCTTC

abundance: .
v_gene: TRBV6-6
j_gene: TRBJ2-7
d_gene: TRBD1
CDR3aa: CASSSTGEWYEQYF
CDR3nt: TGTGCCAGCAGTTCTACAGGGGAGTGGTACGAGCAGTACTTC

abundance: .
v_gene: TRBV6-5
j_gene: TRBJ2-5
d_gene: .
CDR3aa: CASSSLSEGVKETQYF
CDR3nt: TGTGCCAGCAGTTCTCTGAGCGAGGGAGTAAAAGAGACCCAGTACTTC

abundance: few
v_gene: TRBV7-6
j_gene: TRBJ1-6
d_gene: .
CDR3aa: CASSPAGLNSPLHF
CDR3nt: TGTGCCAGCAGCCCAGCGGGGTTGAATTCACCCCTCCACTTT

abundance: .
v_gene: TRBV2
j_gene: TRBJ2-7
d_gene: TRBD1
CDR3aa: CASSQQGAGEQYF
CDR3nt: TGTGCCAGCAGTCAACAGGGGGCGGGCGAGCAGTACTTC

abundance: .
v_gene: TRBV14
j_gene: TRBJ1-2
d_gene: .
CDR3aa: CASSHGTLYGYTF
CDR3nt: TGTGCCAGCAGCCACGGGACGCTCTATGGCTACACCTTC

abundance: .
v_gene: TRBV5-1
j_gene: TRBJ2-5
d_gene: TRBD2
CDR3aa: CASSLGLAGGNQETQYF
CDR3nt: TGCGCCAGCAGCTTGGGACTAGCGGGGGGAAACCAAGAGACCCAGTACTTC

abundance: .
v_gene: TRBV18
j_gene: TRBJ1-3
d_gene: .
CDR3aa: CASSPPGTSGNTIYF
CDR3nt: TGTGCCAGCTCACCACCAGGAACCTCTGGAAACACCATATATTTT

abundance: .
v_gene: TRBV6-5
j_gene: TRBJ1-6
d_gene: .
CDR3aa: CASRPGLPPSPLHF
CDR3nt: TGTGCCAGCAGACCGGGACTCCCGCCTTCGCCCCTCCACTTT

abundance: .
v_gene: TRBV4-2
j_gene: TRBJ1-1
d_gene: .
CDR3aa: CASSQGVVEDTEAFF
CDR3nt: TGTGCCAGCAGCCAAGGGGTGGTCGAGGATACTGAAGCTTTCTTT

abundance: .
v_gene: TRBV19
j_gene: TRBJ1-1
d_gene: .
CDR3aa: CASSPIGAENTEAFF
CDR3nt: TGTGCCAGTAGTCCAATAGGGGCAGAGAACACTGAAGCTTTCTTT

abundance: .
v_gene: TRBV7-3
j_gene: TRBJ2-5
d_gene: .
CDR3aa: CASSLSLGETQYF
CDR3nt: TGTGCCAGCAGCTTAAGCCTAGGCGAGACCCAGTACTTC

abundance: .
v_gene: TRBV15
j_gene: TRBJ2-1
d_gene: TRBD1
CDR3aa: CATSRGGTGAGEQFF
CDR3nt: TGTGCCACCAGCCGCGGAGGGACAGGGGCAGGGGAGCAGTTCTTC

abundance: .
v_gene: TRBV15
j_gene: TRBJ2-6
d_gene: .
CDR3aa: CATSPGANVLTF
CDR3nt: TGTGCCACCAGCCCGGGGGCCAACGTCCTGACTTTC

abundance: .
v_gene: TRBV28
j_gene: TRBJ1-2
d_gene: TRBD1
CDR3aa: CASSASRGQGANYGYTF
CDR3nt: TGTGCCAGCAGCGCCAGCCGGGGACAGGGGGCTAACTATGGCTACACCTTC